This T cell receptor (beta chain) comes out of a study of cytomegalovirus exposure and HLA in healthy donors. 60 Vbeta and 13 Jbeta primers were used in PCR. Libraries were prepared by immunoSEQ multiplex PCR; TCRdb keeps only in-frame clonotypes and omits some of them. There are around 170,000 clones in the sample; about 84% occur only once, and 1% to 1.5% lies in the top ten. General study results and limits: In a later analysis, compared with equally common non-associated chains, HLA-associated beta chains were more expanded. Associated with HLA alleles at 0.05 false discovery rate in a later analysis were fewer than 20,000 TCR beta sequences.

The CDR3 contains 12 residues. V was cut by 4 bases and J by 6 bases, with 9 bases left in between. CDR1 and CDR2 from the germline V gene are MGHRA and YSYEKL. Remarks on this clone: Antigen unknown.

The rearrangement links TRBV4-1 to TRBJ1-1; weak D call: TRBD1 (6 bases). The sample consisted of PBMCs. The clonotype originates from a man aged 45 to 65 in good health and CMV-seropositive. DNA for the CDR3: TGCGCCAGCAGCCGGAAGGGGGCTGAAGCTTTCTTT. Translated, it gives CASSRKGAEAFF.